The next 9 T cell receptor beta chains were all read from a single sample in a study of T cells in tumors after PD-1 blockade. Assay: immunoSEQ multiplex PCR; the TCRdb copy retains only in-frame clones and omits some. The sample holds approximately 35,000 clones, about three quarters seen once. The source was PBMCs, collected before anti-PD-1 treatment. Receptors were obtained from a human donor with basal cell carcinoma.

CDR3 coding DNA: TGTGCCACCCACAAGACAGGGGGCTTTGAAAAACTGTTTTTT. The encoded protein is CATHKTGGFEKLFF. The chain employs TRBV6-5 and TRBJ1-4; 10 nucleotides line up with TRBD1. Trimming took 10 bases from V and 7 from J; bases not matched to a gene: 9. The germline gives CDR1 MNHEY, CDR2 SVGAGI. The CDR3 contains 14 residues.

The chain links TRBV19 to TRBJ1-5, with no clear D. V was clipped by 5 bases and J by 0 bases, with 5 bases between them. CDR3 length: 13 residues. Germline V gene sequence: CDR1 LNHDA, CDR2 SQIVND (reference sequence). The DNA for the CDR3 is TGTGCCAGTAGTGAATTTAGCAATCAGCCCCAGCATTTT. This encodes CASSEFSNQPQHF.

The V and J genes are TRBV7-9 and TRBJ1-1, with 11 positions matching TRBD1. From germline, CDR1 is SEHNR and CDR2 FQNEAQ (reference sequence). This CDR3 region has 14 residues. With V trimmed by 1 base and J by 5 bases, 0 bases remained unmatched. The CDR3 sequence is CASSLGDRGTEAFF. The CDR3 bases are TGTGCCAGCAGCTTAGGGGACAGGGGGACTGAAGCTTTCTTT. The variable domain in full, with the rest retrieved from reference TRBV7-9 and TRBJ1-1, is DTGVSQNPRHKITKRGQNVTFRCDPISEHNRLYWYRQTLGQGPEFLTYFQNEAQLEKSRLLSDRFSAERPKGSFSTLEIQRTEQGDSAMYLCASSLGDRGTEAFFGQGTRLTVV.

This chain joins TRBV5-1 and TRBJ2-3; 11 nucleotides line up with TRBD2. Per the germline V gene, CDR1 is SGHRS and CDR2 is YFSETQ. V gave up 3 bases and J gave up 3 bases; unmatched junction bases: 3. There are 15 residues in the CDR3. CDR3 in DNA: TGCGCCAGCAGCTCCCGACTAGCGGGGACAGATACGCAGTATTTT. It codes for CASSSRLAGTDTQYF.

The V call is TRBV3-1 (or the pseudogene TRBV3-2), the J call TRBJ2-3; the match to TRBD2 covers 8 bases. CDR1 LGHDT and CDR2 YNNKEL come from the germline V gene (reference sequence). V trimming: 2 bases; J trimming: 5 bases; junction bases outside the gene matches: 6. CDR3 size: 15 residues. CDR3 amino acids: CASSQSSGIKDTQYF. The CDR3 DNA is TGTGCCAGCAGCCAAAGTAGCGGGATTAAAGATACGCAGTATTTT.

This chain connects TRBV19 to TRBJ2-3, with D perhaps matching TRBD2 (5 bases). Trimming pared 4 bases from V and 4 bases from J, leaving 15 bases between. There are 15 residues in the CDR3. Germline V lookup: CDR1 LNHDA, CDR2 SQIVND (reference sequence). CDR3 in DNA: TGTGCCAGTAGTAATAGCGTTTACTTACCAGATACGCAGTATTTT. It translates to CASSNSVYLPDTQYF. Complete variable domain (other parts from reference TRBV19 and TRBJ2-3): DGGITQSPKYLFRKEGQNVTLSCEQNLNHDAMYWYRQDPGQGLRLIYYSQIVNDFQKGDIAEGYSVSREKKESFPLTVTSAQKNPTAFYLCASSNSVYLPDTQYFGPGTRLTVL.

This clone was detected only once. This chain links TRBV7-2 with TRBJ2-3; D gene uncertain. Trimming shortened V by 1 base and J by 1 base, and 12 bases separated the two germline ends. Germline V lookup: CDR1 SGHTA, CDR2 FQGNSA. There are 16 residues in the CDR3. This CDR3 is CASSLVFHPGTDTQYF. As DNA, the CDR3 is TGTGCCAGCAGCTTAGTGTTCCATCCCGGCACAGATACGCAGTATTTT.

Turning to this clone: A much more abundant neighbour one base away suggests this may be a read error. Other DNA sequences in this sample translate to the same CDR3. The chain carries TRBV2 and TRBJ2-7; TRBD1 matches 9 bases. Germline V lookup: CDR1 SNHLY, CDR2 FYNNEI. V lost 3 bases and J lost 6; bases outside the gene matches: 18. The CDR3 sequence is 18 residues long. In DNA, the CDR3 is TGTGCCAGCAGTGATGTAGGTCCCCGCGACAGGGGGGAGGTCGAGCAGTACTTC. Translating gives CASSDVGPRDRGEVEQYF.

CDR3: CASSSGGTRGWNTEAFF. CDR3 nucleotide sequence: TGCGCCAGCAGCTCAGGGGGGACAAGGGGGTGGAACACTGAAGCTTTCTTT. The rearrangement joins TRBV4-3 to TRBJ1-1, with TRBD1 identical over 7 bases. V lost 5 bases, J lost 1 base, and 13 bases stayed unmatched. The CDR3 sequence is 17 residues long. The germline V gene encodes CDR1 LGHNA and CDR2 YSLEER.